The 22 T cell receptor beta chains below were found in one sample sequenced in a study of T cells in Graves' hyperthyroidism and ophthalmopathy. Amplified TCR beta CDR3 regions came from RNA transcripts. The HTBI set primed first-round TCR CDR3 RT-PCR. TCRdb independently ran MiXCR on the multiplex PCR reads; one entry per CDR3 protein. This sample has about 360,000 distinct CDR3 sequences, with 13% found just once. Sequences were obtained from blood. The receptors derive from a man aged 25 to 40 with Graves' hyperthyroidism that later progressed to Graves' ophthalmopathy.

In its sample, this clonotype was seen a few times. This chain joins TRBV18 and TRBJ1-2, with D hard to call. Germline V CDR1 and CDR2: KGHSH, LQKENI. This CDR3 is 17 amino acids long. Deletions cut 4 bases from V and 0 bases from J, with 18 bases between. The CDR3 loop is CASSRIRGPGTNYGYTF. The CDR3 region has the DNA TGTGCCAGCTCACGGATCCGCGGCCCGGGGACTAACTATGGCTACACCTTC. Full variable domain (remainder filled in from reference TRBV18 and TRBJ1-2): NAGVMQNPRHLVRRRGQEARLRCSPMKGHSHVYWYRQLPEEGLKFMVYLQKENIIDESGMPKERFSAEFPKEGPSILRIQQVVRGDSAAYFCASSRIRGPGTNYGYTFGSGTRLTVV.

J is TRBJ2-2 and V is TRBV3-1; 11 nucleotides line up with TRBD2. V shed 3 bases and J 6 bases; nucleotides not matched to a gene: 6. CDR1 and CDR2 from the germline V gene are LGHDT and YNNKEL (reference sequence). The CDR3 is made up of 16 amino acids. The CDR3 DNA reads TGTGCCAGCAGCCAGACTAGCGGGGTTCTCGCCGGGGAGCTGTTTTTT. Its protein product is CASSQTSGVLAGELFF.

In its sample, this clonotype was seen many times. The chain joins TRBV12-3 or TRBV12-4 to TRBJ2-3; TRBD1 might be the D (6 bases). The CDR3 has 14 residues. Trimming pared 5 bases from V and 5 bases from J, leaving 14 bases between. The DNA of the CDR3 is TGTGCCAGCAGTCGCACAGGGTTTCAAGATACGCAGTATTTT. This translates into CASSRTGFQDTQYF.

The table lists this clonotype with a few counts. The chain recombines TRBV29-1 with TRBJ1-5; D call uncertain. The V end lost 6 bases, the J end lost 3 bases, and 12 bases lay between the germline ends. The CDR3 loop spans 13 amino acids. Per germline, CDR1 SQVTM and CDR2 ANQGSEA. CDR3 in amino acids: CSVATEVNQPQHF. The CDR3, as DNA: TGCAGCGTCGCCACAGAGGTCAATCAGCCCCAGCATTTT.

This clonotype was counted many times. The V call is TRBV7-6, the J call TRBJ2-5; possible D gene TRBD1, 5 bases. This CDR3 is built from 13 residues. CDR1 and CDR2 (germline): SGHVS, FNYEAQ. The V end lost 4 bases, the J end lost 2 bases, and 8 bases lay between the germline ends. The CDR3 here is CASSSRQQETQYF. DNA for the CDR3: TGTGCCAGCAGCTCCCGACAGCAAGAGACCCAGTACTTC. The variable domain in full, with the rest retrieved from reference TRBV7-6 and TRBJ2-5, is GAGVSQSPRYKVTKRGQDVALRCDPISGHVSLYWYRQALGQGPEFLTYFNYEAQQDKSGLPNDRFSAERPEGSISTLTIQRTEQRDSAMYRCASSSRQQETQYFGPGTRLLVL.

This clonotype was counted many times. This rearrangement joins TRBV6-1 to TRBJ2-7; the D gene is possibly TRBD2 (6 bases). V shed 10 bases and J shed 2 bases, with 15 bases lying between them. Looked up from germline, CDR1 is MNHNS and CDR2 is SASEGT. This CDR3 spans 13 amino acids. In DNA, the CDR3 is TGTGCCACCGGAGCGGGCGTTACCTACGAGCAGTACTTC. Residues: CATGAGVTYEQYF.

The gene calls are TRBV9 and TRBJ1-5, with D tentatively TRBD1 (5 bases). CDR1 SGDLS and CDR2 YYNGEE come from the germline V gene. The V and J ends lost 0 bases and 3 bases respectively, with 7 bases between them. The CDR3 length is 14 residues. The CDR3 here is CASSVGGVNQPQHF. CDR3 in DNA: TGTGCCAGCAGCGTAGGGGGCGTCAATCAGCCCCAGCATTTT.

This chain connects TRBV27 to TRBJ1-4, with D unclear. Trimming removed 0 bases from V and 0 bases from J, with 5 bases in between. Germline CDR1 and CDR2: MNHEY and SMNVEV (reference sequence). This CDR3 is 15 amino acids long. The CDR3 DNA reads as TGTGCCAGCAGTTTATCGTGGACAACTAATGAAAAACTGTTTTTT. Translated: CASSLSWTTNEKLFF.

This clonotype was recorded many times. The chain recombines TRBV27 with TRBJ2-2; the match to TRBD2 covers 9 bases. J was trimmed by 7 bases and V by 2 bases; bases with no gene match: 8. CDR3 length equals 16 residues. The germline V gene encodes CDR1 MNHEY and CDR2 SMNVEV (reference sequence). CDR3 amino acids: CASSLRLAGLSGELFF. In DNA form, the CDR3 reads TGTGCCAGCAGTTTAAGGCTAGCGGGGCTCAGCGGGGAGCTGTTTTTT.

This clonotype was found many times. The CDR3: CASSHRTSGVDTQYF. In DNA, the CDR3 is TGTGCCAGCAGCCACAGGACTAGCGGGGTGGATACGCAGTATTTT. This chain links TRBV3-1 with TRBJ2-3; 12 nucleotides align to TRBD2. The J segment lost 6 bases and the V segment lost 3 bases, leaving 4 bases of the junction unmatched. Germline V CDR1 and CDR2: LGHDT, YNNKEL (reference sequence). The CDR3 is made up of 15 amino acids.

This clonotype was seen repeatedly, ten times or more. J is TRBJ1-5 and V is TRBV6-1; tentatively, D is TRBD1 (6 bases). V lost 8 bases, J lost 5 bases, and 16 bases lay in between. CDR3 size: 14 residues. The germline V gene has CDR1 MNHNS and CDR2 SASEGT. The CDR3 nucleotides read TGTGCCAGCTCTCAGGGGTTCTCTTATCAGCCCCAGCATTTT. This encodes CASSQGFSYQPQHF.

This clonotype was seen repeatedly, ten times or more. The chain combines TRBV5-6 with TRBJ1-1; D is undetermined. The V end lost 3 bases, the J end lost 3 bases, and 6 bases lay between the germline ends. Germline lookup yields CDR1 SGHDT and CDR2 YYEEEE. The CDR3 runs to 12 residues. CDR3 sequence (DNA): TGTGCCAGCAGCTGGACCTACACTGAAGCTTTCTTT. It specifies CASSWTYTEAFF.

The DNA for the CDR3 is TGTGCCAGCAGCTCGACGGGGGCCTCAGGAAACACCATATATTTT. Translation gives CASSSTGASGNTIYF. The V gene is TRBV5-6, the J gene TRBJ1-3; TRBD1 might be the D (6 bases). The CDR3 spans 15 residues. The ends were cut back, 3 bases at V and 4 bases at J, with 14 bases in the middle. Germline V lookup: CDR1 SGHDT, CDR2 YYEEEE.

The chain carries TRBV7-9 and TRBJ2-1; 7 bases match TRBD2. Germline CDR1 is SEHNR and CDR2 is FQNEAQ (reference sequence). The CDR3 is 16 amino acids. V dropped 2 bases and J dropped 7; count of bases not matched to a gene: 11. CDR3 residues: CASSLSSGSSRNEQFF. The DNA for the CDR3 is TGTGCCAGCAGCTTAAGTAGCGGGTCCTCCAGAAATGAGCAGTTCTTC. Complete variable domain (other parts from reference TRBV7-9 and TRBJ2-1): DTGVSQNPRHKITKRGQNVTFRCDPISEHNRLYWYRQTLGQGPEFLTYFQNEAQLEKSRLLSDRFSAERPKGSFSTLEIQRTEQGDSAMYLCASSLSSGSSRNEQFFGPGTRLTVL.

The rearrangement links TRBV7-3 to TRBJ1-4; D unresolved. CDR1 and CDR2 from the germline V gene are SGHTA and FQGTGA. The CDR3 is made up of 15 amino acids. Trimming removed 6 bases from V and 4 bases from J, with 15 bases in between. This CDR3 reads CASRTHKLINEKLFF. CDR3 in DNA: TGTGCCAGCAGGACTCACAAACTAATTAATGAAAAACTGTTTTTT.

This clonotype was observed at least ten times. The chain carries TRBV12-3 or TRBV12-4 and TRBJ1-1; D perhaps matches TRBD1 (6 bases). V was pared by 3 bases and J by 1 base, with 18 bases between. CDR3 length equals 17 residues. CDR3 nucleotide sequence: TGTGCCAGCAGTTTTTGGGGGGCCACCACGGAGAACACTGAAGCTTTCTTT. This sequence encodes CASSFWGATTENTEAFF.

This chain connects TRBV28 to TRBJ1-4, with D possibly TRBD1 on 6 matching bases. In germline, CDR1 is MDHEN, CDR2 SYDVKM. V lost 2 bases to trimming and J lost 8 bases, with 12 bases between them. The CDR3 extends over 14 amino acids. The DNA for the CDR3 is TGTGCCAGCAGTTTAGGCATAGACAGGGAAAAACTGTTTTTT. Its translation: CASSLGIDREKLFF. Full variable domain (rest looked up from reference TRBV28 and TRBJ1-4): DVKVTQSSRYLVKRTGEKVFLECVQDMDHENMFWYRQDPGLGLRLIYFSYDVKMKEKGDIPEGYSVSREKKERFSLILESASTNQTSMYLCASSLGIDREKLFFGSGTQLSVL.

The V call is TRBV7-2, the J call TRBJ1-4, with a weak D call TRBD1 (5 bases). CDR3 size: 15 residues. Trimming took 5 bases from V and 0 from J, leaving 10 bases between them. From germline, CDR1 is SGHTA and CDR2 FQGNSA. CDR3 bases: TGTGCCAGCAGCACCGACAGTGCAACTAATGAAAAACTGTTTTTT. Amino acid sequence: CASSTDSATNEKLFF.

This clonotype was detected a few times. The chain carries TRBV7-9 and TRBJ2-5, with 16 bases lining up with TRBD2. Germline trimming cut 7 bases from V and 5 bases from J; bases unmatched to any gene: 10. Germline lookup yields CDR1 SEHNR and CDR2 FQNEAQ (reference sequence). The CDR3 covers 17 residues. As DNA, the CDR3 is TGTGCCAGCAACCCCGGGACTAGCGGGGGGGCGTGGGAGACCCAGTACTTC. It yields the protein CASNPGTSGGAWETQYF.

CDR3 sequence reads: CASSIDYRGLIDQPQHF. The DNA for the CDR3 is TGTGCCAGTAGTATCGATTACAGGGGTTTAATAGATCAGCCCCAGCATTTT. The chain has TRBV19 and TRBJ1-5; 7 nucleotides align to TRBD1. The V gene's germline CDR1 is LNHDA and CDR2 SQIVND (reference sequence). CDR3 length: 17 amino acids. Trimming cost V 3 bases and J 5 bases; bases outside gene matches: 13.

About this clonotype: A read error may explain this, as a much larger clone is one base away. Here the CDR3 omits its conserved ending phenylalanine or tryptophan, so a read error is the likely source. The V and J genes are TRBV6-2 or TRBV6-3 and TRBJ2-3; TRBD2 matches 11 bases. The germline V gene encodes CDR1 MNHEY and CDR2 SVGEGT. V lost 4 bases, J lost 3 bases, and 3 bases stayed unmatched. The CDR3 is 15 amino acids. The DNA for the CDR3 is TGTGCCAGCAGTTGGGGGACTAGCGGAACAGATACGCAGTATTCT. As protein: CASSWGTSGTDTQYS.

The V and J genes are TRBV13 and TRBJ2-2, with D perhaps matching TRBD1 or TRBD2 (5 bases each). Germline CDR1 is PRHDT and CDR2 is FYEKMQ (reference sequence). The germline V and J ends were trimmed by 5 bases and 5 bases, with 18 bases remaining between them. This CDR3 comprises 16 residues. CDR3 sequence (DNA): TGTGCCAGCAGCCCTTGGGACGAGAGGGATACCGGGGAGCTGTTTTTT. Translated, it gives CASSPWDERDTGELFF.